This TCR beta chain was captured by sequencing in a study of graft-versus-host responses after intestinal transplantation. About the study: Induction with anti-thymocyte globulin, then tacrolimus and steroids for roughly 3 years, was given to all recipients.

This clone was recorded once. Its antigen is currently unknown. General study results and limits: Present in recipient marrow, GvH clones included some that appeared first in ileum or blood. Declining HvG levels early post-transplant were linked to peak circulating GvH clone levels.

CDR1 SNHLY and CDR2 FYNNEI come from the germline V gene. The CDR3 runs to 19 residues. Deletions cut 0 bases from V and 0 bases from J, with 18 bases between. Clones were read by immunoSEQ multiplex PCR, and TCRdb kept only the in-frame ones, dropping some. In the table there are over 90,000 clones, over 85% of which are singletons. The TCR comes from a human donor who received an intestinal transplant. This specimen consisted of unstimulated CD8+ T cells sorted from spleen or lymph node cells, obtained before intestinal transplant. The V call is TRBV2, the J call TRBJ1-3, with D maybe TRBD1 (6 bases). The CDR3 nucleotides are TGTGCCAGCAGTGAAGCACAGGGTCCCTCATTCTCCTCTGGAAACACCATATATTTT. It encodes CASSEAQGPSFSSGNTIYF.